The 18 T cell receptor beta chains below were found in one sample sequenced in a study of blood T cell repertoires in COVID-19. Generated by immunoSEQ multiplex PCR, the TCRdb table keeps only in-frame clones and is missing some. The table has about 250,000 clones, approximately 84% seen once. Sequencing used peripheral blood. The receptors stem from a man aged 50-60 years with active or convalescent COVID-19.

The chain couples TRBV5-1 to TRBJ1-2; the D is unclear. Trimming pared 7 bases from V and 1 base from J, leaving 14 bases between. Germline lookup yields CDR1 SGHRS and CDR2 YFSETQ. This CDR3 has 14 residues. CDR3 in amino acids: CASHTGGVNYGYTF. The CDR3 region has the DNA TGCGCCAGCCATACGGGCGGGGTTAACTATGGCTACACCTTC.

V and J are TRBV30 and TRBJ1-2; 7 nucleotides line up with TRBD1. Germline-derived CDR1 and CDR2 are GTSNPN and SVGIG (reference sequence). The V segment lost 2 bases and the J segment 4 bases; nucleotides outside the gene matches: 13. This CDR3 has 16 residues. CDR3 sequence: CAWSIRTGPVGYGYTF. The DNA for the CDR3 is TGTGCCTGGAGTATACGGACAGGTCCCGTGGGCTATGGCTACACCTTC. The full variable domain, in which reference TRBV30 and TRBJ1-2 provide the parts outside the CDR3, is SQTIHQWPATLVQPVGSPLSLECTVEGTSNPNLYWYRQAAGRGLQLLFYSVGIGQISSEVPQNLSASRPQDRQFILSSKKLLLSDSGFYLCAWSIRTGPVGYGYTFGSGTRLTVV.

V gene TRBV30 combines with J gene TRBJ1-1, with D tentatively TRBD1 (6 bases). V dropped 2 bases and J dropped 1 base, with 11 bases sitting between them. This CDR3 contains 14 residues. CDR1 GTSNPN and CDR2 SVGIG come from the germline V gene (reference sequence). CDR3 protein: CAWSWGGPNTEAFF. CDR3 bases: TGTGCCTGGAGTTGGGGGGGCCCGAACACTGAAGCTTTCTTT. The complete variable domain, with remaining parts taken from reference TRBV30 and TRBJ1-1, reads SQTIHQWPATLVQPVGSPLSLECTVEGTSNPNLYWYRQAAGRGLQLLFYSVGIGQISSEVPQNLSASRPQDRQFILSSKKLLLSDSGFYLCAWSWGGPNTEAFFGQGTRLTVV.

The CDR3 reads CASSRVWGTDTQYF. The CDR3, as DNA: TGTGCCAGCAGTCGGGTCTGGGGCACAGATACGCAGTATTTT. The chain combines TRBV27 with TRBJ2-3; D not certain. The V gene's germline CDR1 is MNHEY and CDR2 SMNVEV (reference sequence). The CDR3 is 14 residues long. V gave up 5 bases and J gave up 1 base, with 10 bases separating them.

CDR3 residues: CASSLEAGSEKLFF. For the CDR3, the DNA is TGTGCCAGCAGCTTGGAGGCAGGTAGTGAAAAACTGTTTTTT. The chain joins TRBV5-4 to TRBJ1-4, with D uncertain. V lost 0 bases to trimming and J lost 7 bases, with 10 bases between them. CDR3 size: 14 residues. CDR1 SGHNT and CDR2 YYREEE come from the germline V gene (reference sequence).

J is TRBJ1-2 and V is TRBV28; D call uncertain. Between the trimmed V and J ends, which lost 7 bases and 4 bases, there was a span of 22 bases. The CDR3 has 16 residues. CDR1 and CDR2 (germline): MDHEN, SYDVKM. CDR3 protein: CASNPPTGVRAYGYTF. For the CDR3, the DNA is TGTGCCAGCAATCCCCCCACCGGGGTTCGAGCCTATGGCTACACCTTC.

As regards this clone: In the same sample, other DNA sequences code for this CDR3. The V gene is TRBV7-2, the J gene TRBJ2-3; the match to TRBD1 covers 11 bases. The CDR3 runs 15 residues. The germline V gene has CDR1 SGHTA and CDR2 FQGNSA. V lost 5 bases and J lost 3; bases outside the gene matches: 4. CDR3 DNA: TGTGCCAGCAGCCAGGACAGGGGGCGGACAGATACGCAGTATTTT. Protein product: CASSQDRGRTDTQYF.

The chain uses TRBV10-3 and TRBJ1-1; 7 bases align to TRBD1. The V segment lost 6 bases and the J segment 5 bases; nucleotides outside the gene matches: 6. The CDR3 consists of 13 residues. From germline, CDR1 is ENHRY and CDR2 SYGVKD. The CDR3 region is CAIRPDRDTEAFF. The CDR3 nucleotides are TGTGCCATCAGGCCCGACAGGGATACTGAAGCTTTCTTT.

The rearrangement joins TRBV12-3 or TRBV12-4 to TRBJ1-1; D is ambiguous. The V end was cut by 1 base, the J end by 7 bases, with 10 bases between. CDR3 length equals 13 residues. CDR3 loop: CASSLGLQFEAFF. CDR3 sequence (DNA): TGTGCCAGCAGTTTAGGACTGCAATTTGAAGCTTTCTTT.

The chain employs TRBV3-1 (or the pseudogene TRBV3-2) and TRBJ2-7, with 8 positions matching TRBD2. V dropped 0 bases and J dropped 8; count of bases not matched to a gene: 9. CDR1 and CDR2 from the germline V gene are LGHDT and YNNKEL (reference sequence). This CDR3 comprises 15 residues. The CDR3 reads CASSQDGLAPSQQYF. In nucleotides, the CDR3 is TGTGCCAGCAGCCAAGATGGACTAGCTCCTAGCCAGCAGTACTTC.

CDR3 DNA sequence: TGTGCCAGCAGAGCGACTAGCGGGGGAACAGATACGCAGTATTTT. Protein: CASRATSGGTDTQYF. This sequence joins TRBV2 and TRBJ2-3, with 12 bases aligning to TRBD2. Per the germline V gene, CDR1 is SNHLY and CDR2 is FYNNEI. V lost 6 bases, J lost 3 bases, and 4 bases stayed unmatched. This CDR3 has 15 amino acids.

The chain links TRBV5-4 to TRBJ1-2, with no clear D. V was cut by 3 bases and J by 6 bases, with 12 bases left in between. Germline V gives CDR1 SGHNT, CDR2 YYREEE (reference sequence). This CDR3 has 13 amino acids. The CDR3 DNA sequence: TGTGCCAGCAGCTCAGACCCCCAGGATGGCTACACCTTC. As protein: CASSSDPQDGYTF.

The chain is built from TRBV28 and TRBJ1-1, with D perhaps matching TRBD1 (5 bases). In germline, CDR1 is MDHEN, CDR2 SYDVKM. V lost 5 bases and J lost 1, with 11 bases in between. The CDR3 length is 14 residues. This chain's CDR3 is CASSTTAKNTEAFF. DNA for the CDR3: TGTGCCAGCAGTACGACAGCGAAGAACACTGAAGCTTTCTTT.

This rearrangement joins TRBV5-1 to TRBJ1-3; 7 nucleotides line up with TRBD1. The V gene end was trimmed by 5 bases and the J gene end by 3 bases; junction bases not matched to a gene: 5. Germline V gene lookup returns CDR1 SGHRS and CDR2 YFSETQ. The CDR3 sequence is 14 residues long. CDR3 DNA: TGCGCCAGCAGTTCGACAGGGTTTGGAAACACCATATATTTT. It codes for CASSSTGFGNTIYF. The full variable domain, completed using reference TRBV5-1 and TRBJ1-3, is KAGVTQTPRYLIKTRGQQVTLSCSPISGHRSVSWYQQTPGQGLQFLFEYFSETQRNKGNFPGRFSGRQFSNSRSEMNVSTLELGDSALYLCASSSTGFGNTIYFGEGSWLTVV.

The genes are TRBV28 and TRBJ2-1, with a possible D match to TRBD1 (5 bases). Germline CDR1 MDHEN, CDR2 SYDVKM. This CDR3 contains 17 residues. V gave up 1 base and J gave up 5 bases, with 18 bases separating them. CDR3 in DNA: TGTGCCAGCAGTTTATCGGGTTGGGGCTCTGGGCACAATGAGCAGTTCTTC. This sequence encodes CASSLSGWGSGHNEQFF. Using reference TRBV28 and TRBJ2-1 for the parts outside the CDR3, the full variable domain is DVKVTQSSRYLVKRTGEKVFLECVQDMDHENMFWYRQDPGLGLRLIYFSYDVKMKEKGDIPEGYSVSREKKERFSLILESASTNQTSMYLCASSLSGWGSGHNEQFFGPGTRLTVL.

V and J are TRBV3-1 (or the pseudogene TRBV3-2) and TRBJ1-4, with 11 positions matching TRBD1. This CDR3 region has 16 residues. CDR1 and CDR2 from the germline V gene are LGHDT and YNNKEL (reference sequence). Germline trimming cut 3 bases from V and 7 bases from J; bases unmatched to any gene: 7. The CDR3 sequence is CASSQLGQGAREKLFF. The CDR3 region has the DNA TGTGCCAGCAGCCAGCTAGGACAGGGGGCGCGTGAAAAACTGTTTTTT.

The chain couples TRBV5-1 to TRBJ2-5; the match to TRBD2 covers 11 bases. Unmatched junction bases numbered 7, after V lost 4 bases and J lost 5 bases. Germline CDR1 reads SGHRS; CDR2 reads YFSETQ. The length of the CDR3 is 15 residues. The CDR3 sequence: CASSISGGAGETQYF. Written as DNA, the CDR3 is TGCGCCAGCAGCATTAGCGGGGGGGCCGGGGAGACCCAGTACTTC.

This chain links TRBV7-2 with TRBJ2-1, with TRBD2 matching 9 bases. V shed 6 bases and J 4 bases; nucleotides not matched to a gene: 4. Germline CDR1 and CDR2: SGHTA and FQGNSA. This CDR3 is built from 14 residues. The CDR3 bases are TGTGCCAGCAGTACCCTAGCGGGGTACAATGAGCAGTTCTTC. Encoded protein: CASSTLAGYNEQFF.